This TCR beta chain was identified during a study of shared clonotypes between healthy human individuals. Libraries were prepared by immunoSEQ multiplex PCR; TCRdb keeps only in-frame clonotypes and omits some of them. Among 800,000 to 1,200,000 clones listed, about 80% were seen once. Material: memory CD4+ T cells from PBMCs. Documented subset: CD45RA-negative fraction. The receptor's source is a man aged 18 to 29 in good health. Some clones in this sample may be carry-over from other donors' samples.

The DNA for the CDR3 is TGCGCCAGTCGTTCCCCCGGAGGACGGGGAGATACGCAGTATTTT. Its translation: CASRSPGGRGDTQYF. V usage is TRBV10-2 and J usage is TRBJ2-3; maybe TRBD2 (5 bases). The CDR3 consists of 15 residues. Germline-derived CDR1 and CDR2 are WSHSY and SAAADI. V gave up 9 bases and J gave up 5 bases, with 21 bases separating them.